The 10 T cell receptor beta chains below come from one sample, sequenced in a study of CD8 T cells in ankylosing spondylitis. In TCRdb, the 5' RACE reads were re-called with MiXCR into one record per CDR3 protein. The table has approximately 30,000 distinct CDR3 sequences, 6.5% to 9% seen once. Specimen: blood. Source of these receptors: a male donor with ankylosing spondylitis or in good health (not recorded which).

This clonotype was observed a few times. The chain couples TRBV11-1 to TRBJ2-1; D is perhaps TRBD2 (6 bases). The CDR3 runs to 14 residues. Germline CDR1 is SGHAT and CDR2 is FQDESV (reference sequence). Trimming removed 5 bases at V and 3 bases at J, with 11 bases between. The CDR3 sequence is CASSPGLLYNEQFF. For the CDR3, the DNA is TGTGCCAGCAGCCCGGGACTTCTCTACAATGAGCAGTTCTTC.

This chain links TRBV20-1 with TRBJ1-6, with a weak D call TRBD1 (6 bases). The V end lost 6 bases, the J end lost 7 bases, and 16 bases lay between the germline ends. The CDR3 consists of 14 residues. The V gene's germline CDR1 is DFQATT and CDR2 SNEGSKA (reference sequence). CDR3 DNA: TGCAGTGCAACCGGACAGAGGACGAATTCACCCCTCCACTTT. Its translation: CSATGQRTNSPLHF.

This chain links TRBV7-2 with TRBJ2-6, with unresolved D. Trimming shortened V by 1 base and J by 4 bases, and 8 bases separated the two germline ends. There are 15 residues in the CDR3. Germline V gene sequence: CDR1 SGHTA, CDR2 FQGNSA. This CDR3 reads CASSLVSRGANVLTF. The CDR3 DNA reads TGTGCCAGCAGCTTAGTCTCCCGCGGGGCCAACGTCCTGACTTTC.

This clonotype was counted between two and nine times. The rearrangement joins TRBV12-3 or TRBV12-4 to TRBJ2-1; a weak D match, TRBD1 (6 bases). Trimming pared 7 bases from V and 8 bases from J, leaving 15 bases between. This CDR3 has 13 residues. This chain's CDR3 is CASTLQGLDEQFF. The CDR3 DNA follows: TGTGCCAGCACTCTACAGGGTTTGGATGAGCAGTTCTTC.

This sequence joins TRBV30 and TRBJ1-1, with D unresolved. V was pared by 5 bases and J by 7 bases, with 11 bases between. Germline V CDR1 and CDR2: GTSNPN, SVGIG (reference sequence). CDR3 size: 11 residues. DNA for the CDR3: TGTGCCTGGCGGAGTAACGGTGAAGCTTTCTTT. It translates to CAWRSNGEAFF.

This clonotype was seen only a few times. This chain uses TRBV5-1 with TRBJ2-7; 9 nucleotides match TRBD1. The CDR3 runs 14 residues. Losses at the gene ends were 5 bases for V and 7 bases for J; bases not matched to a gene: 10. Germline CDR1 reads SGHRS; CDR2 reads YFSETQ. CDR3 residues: CASSVGQGSGEQYV. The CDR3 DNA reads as TGCGCCAGCAGTGTCGGACAGGGGAGTGGTGAGCAGTACGTC.

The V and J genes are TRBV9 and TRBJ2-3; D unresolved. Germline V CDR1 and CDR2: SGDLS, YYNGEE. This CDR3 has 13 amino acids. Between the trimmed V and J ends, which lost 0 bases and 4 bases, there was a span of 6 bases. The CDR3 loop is CASSVDGPDTQYF. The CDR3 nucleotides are TGTGCCAGCAGCGTAGATGGTCCAGATACGCAGTATTTT. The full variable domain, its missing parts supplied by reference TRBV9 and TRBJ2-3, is DSGVTQTPKHLITATGQRVTLRCSPRSGDLSVYWYQQSLDQGLQFLIQYYNGEERAKGNILERFSAQQFPDLHSELNLSSLELGDSALYFCASSVDGPDTQYFGPGTRLTVL.

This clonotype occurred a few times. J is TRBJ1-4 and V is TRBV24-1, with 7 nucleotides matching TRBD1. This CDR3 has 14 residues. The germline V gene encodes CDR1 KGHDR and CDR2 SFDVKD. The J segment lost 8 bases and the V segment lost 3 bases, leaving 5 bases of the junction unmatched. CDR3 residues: CATSDPGTAEKLFF. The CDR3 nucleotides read TGTGCCACCAGTGATCCAGGGACAGCAGAAAAACTGTTTTTT.

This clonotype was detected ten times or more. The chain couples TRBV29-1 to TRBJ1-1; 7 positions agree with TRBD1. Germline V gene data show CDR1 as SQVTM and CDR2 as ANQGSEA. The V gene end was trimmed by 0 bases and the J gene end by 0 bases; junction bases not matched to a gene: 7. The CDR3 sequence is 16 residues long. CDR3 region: CSVEEPGGGMNTEAFF. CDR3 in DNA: TGCAGCGTTGAAGAGCCAGGAGGGGGCATGAACACTGAAGCTTTCTTT.

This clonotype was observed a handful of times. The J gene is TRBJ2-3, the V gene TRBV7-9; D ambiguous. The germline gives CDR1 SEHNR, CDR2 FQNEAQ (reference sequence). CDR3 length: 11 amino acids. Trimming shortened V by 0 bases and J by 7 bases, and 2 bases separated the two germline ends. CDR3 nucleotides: TGTGCCAGCAGCTTAGCGTATACGCAGTATTTT. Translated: CASSLAYTQYF.